The next 20 T cell receptor beta chains were all read from a single sample in a study of CD8+CD57+ T cells in acquired aplastic anemia. CD8+CD57+ cell expansion, shown by flow cytometry, had occurred in the patients selected for sequencing. Profiling that covered TCR beta VDJ and CDR3 relied on genomic DNA as its template. MiXCR, run by TCRdb on the reads, gives a single entry per CDR3 protein. The table includes hundreds of thousands of distinct CDR3 sequences, about a third detected once. Material for sequencing was sorted CD4+, CD8+, or CD8+CD57+ T cells (not recorded which) from PBMCs. The receptor set was obtained from a human donor with aplastic anemia.

The chain recombines TRBV7-2 with TRBJ2-5; D remains ambiguous. Trimming took 1 base from V and 7 from J, leaving 7 bases between them. Germline V gene data show CDR1 as SGHTA and CDR2 as FQGNSA. This CDR3 has 12 residues. This CDR3 reads CASSLELGTQYF. The DNA for the CDR3 is TGTGCCAGCAGCTTAGAGTTAGGGACCCAGTACTTC.

V gene TRBV19 combines with J gene TRBJ1-2; D is unclear. V lost 4 bases, J lost 2 bases, and 11 bases lay in between. Germline V lookup: CDR1 LNHDA, CDR2 SQIVND (reference sequence). There are 14 residues in the CDR3. CDR3 in amino acids: CASSTSRENYGYTF. The CDR3, as DNA: TGTGCCAGTAGTACCAGCCGGGAGAACTATGGCTACACCTTC.

This clonotype was found a few times. The chain employs TRBV5-4 and TRBJ2-3, with unresolved D. The CDR3 has 12 residues. Per the germline V gene, CDR1 is SGHNT and CDR2 is YYREEE (reference sequence). V lost 3 bases, J lost 6 bases, and 8 bases lay in between. The CDR3 nucleotides are TGTGCCAGCAGCTCGAAATGGGATACGCAGTATTTT. It translates to CASSSKWDTQYF.

This clonotype was observed a few times. The J gene is TRBJ2-1, the V gene TRBV12-3 or TRBV12-4; no clear D gene. This CDR3 spans 14 amino acids. V lost 3 bases and J 5 bases, leaving 11 bases between the germline ends. CDR3 nucleotide sequence: TGTGCCAGCAGTTTGGTAGGTGGCAACAATGAGCAGTTCTTC. Its translation: CASSLVGGNNEQFF.

There are a few counts of this clonotype. The V call is TRBV2, the J call TRBJ1-5; 7 nucleotides align to TRBD1. The CDR3 covers 14 residues. CDR1 and CDR2 (germline): SNHLY, FYNNEI. The trim removed 5 bases at V and 3 bases at J, leaving 4 bases unmatched. The CDR3 region has the DNA TGTGCCAGCAGTAGGGGACAGAACAATCAGCCCCAGCATTTT. As protein: CASSRGQNNQPQHF.

The sample holds a few counts of this clonotype. V is TRBV7-3 and J is TRBJ1-1; D might be TRBD1 (6 bases). Germline CDR1 SGHTA, CDR2 FQGTGA. This CDR3 spans 15 amino acids. The germline V and J ends were trimmed by 0 bases and 1 base, with 9 bases remaining between them. The CDR3 here is CASSLTGGQNTEAFF. The DNA for the CDR3 is TGTGCCAGCAGCTTAACGGGGGGGCAGAACACTGAAGCTTTCTTT.

This clonotype was observed once. This rearrangement joins TRBV7-2 to TRBJ2-5; no definite D call. V shed 4 bases and J shed 4 bases, with 10 bases lying between them. The CDR3 runs to 13 residues. Germline-derived CDR1 and CDR2 are SGHTA and FQGNSA. The chain's CDR3 is CASSSPPRETQYF. In nucleotides, the CDR3 is TGTGCCAGCAGCTCACCCCCCCGAGAGACCCAGTACTTC.

With respect to this clonotype: This may be a read error: a much more frequent sequence differs by one nucleotide. The CDR3 end shows no conserved phenylalanine or tryptophan, and so a read error is likely. This rearrangement joins TRBV20-1 to TRBJ1-1, with unresolved D. This CDR3 region has 9 residues. Per germline, CDR1 DFQATT and CDR2 SNEGSKA (reference sequence). DNA for the CDR3: TGCACCCCAGGACGAGAAGCTTTCCTT. As protein: CTPGREAFL.

This clonotype was seen many times. The V call is TRBV2, the J call TRBJ2-2; TRBD1 might be the D (6 bases). Trimming took 8 bases from V and 6 from J, leaving 19 bases between them. The CDR3 totals 15 residues. Germline lookup yields CDR1 SNHLY and CDR2 FYNNEI. As DNA, the CDR3 is TGTGCCAGCGTTAAGGACAGTACTCTTCCCGGGGAGCTGTTTTTT. This translates into CASVKDSTLPGELFF.

This sequence joins TRBV25-1 and TRBJ2-7, with D perhaps matching TRBD2 (5 bases). Trimming shortened V by 5 bases and J by 4 bases, and 18 bases separated the two germline ends. Germline CDR1 reads MGHDK; CDR2 reads SYGVNS. The CDR3 runs 15 residues. The DNA for the CDR3 is TGTGCCAGCAGTTATAGCCCGGGAAGGGATTACGAGCAGTACTTC. Translation: CASSYSPGRDYEQYF.

As to this clonotype: This could be a read error, since a much larger clone is one nucleotide away. This chain links TRBV24-1 with TRBJ2-3; D is unresolved. Germline V gives CDR1 KGHDR, CDR2 SFDVKD. The CDR3 extends over 15 amino acids. Between the trimmed V and J ends, which lost 12 bases and 2 bases, there was a span of 20 bases. Written as DNA, the CDR3 is TGTGCCCGCAGCTTAGGTGCTAGTCTCACAGATACGCAGTATTTT. Protein product: CARSLGASLTDTQYF.

The chain joins TRBV20-1 to TRBJ2-1; tentatively, D is TRBD1 or TRBD2 (5 bases each). The CDR3 has 15 amino acids. V shed 3 bases and J shed 1 base, with 13 bases lying between them. The V gene's germline CDR1 is DFQATT and CDR2 SNEGSKA (reference sequence). The CDR3: CSASGTGRSYNEQFF. Written as DNA, the CDR3 is TGCAGTGCTAGTGGCACGGGACGGTCCTACAATGAGCAGTTCTTC.

The chain combines TRBV24-1 with TRBJ1-1; TRBD1 matches 9 bases. The germline V gene encodes CDR1 KGHDR and CDR2 SFDVKD. The CDR3 is 14 amino acids. J was trimmed by 11 bases and V by 2 bases; bases with no gene match: 8. The CDR3, as DNA: TGTGCCACCAGTGATTCCGGGACAGGGACGGTCGCTTTCTTT. It yields the protein CATSDSGTGTVAFF.

This clonotype was seen ten or more times. The chain is built from TRBV24-1 and TRBJ2-1; 9 nucleotides agree with TRBD2. The CDR3 consists of 15 residues. Germline CDR1 reads KGHDR; CDR2 reads SFDVKD. After removal of 3 bases from V and 5 bases from J, the junction contained 4 bases not matched to a gene. CDR3 coding DNA: TGTGCCACCAGTGATGCTAGCGGGAAACACAATGAGCAGTTCTTC. This gives the protein CATSDASGKHNEQFF.

This clonotype was seen many times. V gene TRBV10-1 combines with J gene TRBJ1-1; D is unresolved. This CDR3 region has 13 residues. V was trimmed by 2 bases and J by 5 bases, leaving 9 bases between them. The V gene's germline CDR1 is WNHNN and CDR2 SYGVQD (reference sequence). The CDR3 loop reads CASSEGLGTEAFF. CDR3 DNA: TGCGCCAGCAGTGAGGGTCTTGGGACTGAAGCTTTCTTT.

This clonotype has ten or more counts. The V and J genes are TRBV9 and TRBJ1-6; D is ambiguous. CDR3 size: 15 residues. Trimming removed 5 bases at V and 5 bases at J, with 14 bases between. The germline V gene has CDR1 SGDLS and CDR2 YYNGEE. The CDR3 here is CASRGGNRDNSPLHF. The CDR3 DNA reads as TGTGCCAGCAGAGGAGGGAACCGTGATAATTCACCCCTCCACTTT. The full variable domain, with the rest looked up from reference TRBV9 and TRBJ1-6, is DSGVTQTPKHLITATGQRVTLRCSPRSGDLSVYWYQQSLDQGLQFLIQYYNGEERAKGNILERFSAQQFPDLHSELNLSSLELGDSALYFCASRGGNRDNSPLHFGNGTRLTVT.

A word on this clonotype: A junction end diverges from the germline sequence, so it may reflect a read error. The rearrangement links TRBV7-6 to TRBJ1-6; no clear D gene. In germline, CDR1 is SGHVS, CDR2 FNYEAQ. The length of the CDR3 is 15 residues. The CDR3 nucleotides are TGTGCCTGCAGGAAAGAGAGCTCCTATAATTCACCCCTCCACTTT. Protein product: CACRKESSYNSPLHF.

This clonotype has a handful of counts. V is TRBV5-1 and J is TRBJ2-3; no clear D. Looked up from germline, CDR1 is SGHRS and CDR2 is YFSETQ. There are 14 residues in the CDR3. The V and J ends lost 0 bases and 5 bases respectively, with 10 bases between them. CDR3 protein: CASSLVDRRDTQYF. In DNA, the CDR3 is TGCGCCAGCAGCTTGGTGGACCGTCGAGATACGCAGTATTTT.

On this clonotype: Compared with germline, one end of the junction differs, possibly owing to a read error. The chain couples TRBV2 to TRBJ2-7; TRBD1 aligns across 7 bases. Germline values: CDR1 SNHLY, CDR2 FYNNEI. The CDR3 runs to 15 residues. CDR3 region: CASNRAGQAAYGQYF. CDR3 DNA: TGTGCCAGCAATCGAGCCGGACAGGCCGCCTACGGGCAGTACTTC. Looking up the rest from reference TRBV2 and TRBJ2-7 gives the full variable domain: EPEVTQTPSHQVTQMGQEVILRCVPISNHLYFYWYRQILGQKVEFLVSFYNNEISEKSEIFDDQFSVERPDGSNFTLKIRSTKLEDSAMYFCASNRAGQAAYGQYFGPGTRLTVT.

Of note for this clonotype: At one boundary the junction diverges from the germline segment, which might be a read error. The rearrangement links TRBV5-1 to TRBJ2-7; 7 bases map to TRBD2. CDR3 size: 16 residues. The germline V gene has CDR1 SGHRS and CDR2 YFSETQ. The CDR3 spells CAGSLGGTLGSYEQYF. The CDR3 DNA reads as TGCGCCGGCAGCTTGGGAGGGACCCTAGGTAGCTACGAGCAGTACTTC.